This T cell receptor (beta chain) was sequenced for a study of CD8 T cells in ankylosing spondylitis. Findings and caveats of the study: With a CD8+ phenotype, disease-linked clones were relatively rare in peripheral blood. Certain motif variants had earlier appeared in reactive arthritis synovial fluid and blood. Reportedly, matched ankylosing spondylitis synovial fluid was significantly enriched for disease-linked clones.

Looked up from germline, CDR1 is ENHRY and CDR2 is SYGVKD. The CDR3 length is 19 residues. The V end lost 0 bases, the J end lost 0 bases, and 18 bases lay between the germline ends. This clonotype was seen only a few times. Its antigen is not identified. In making TCR beta libraries, quantitative 5'-RACE with molecular barcodes was used. One entry per CDR3 protein, called by TCRdb with MiXCR from the 5' RACE reads. The table shows approximately 300,000 distinct CDR3 sequences, with around 20% occurring only once. The sequence was obtained from a male donor with ankylosing spondylitis or in good health (not recorded which). Material: blood, either unsorted or a sorted T cell fraction (not recorded which). The V call is TRBV10-3, the J call TRBJ1-5, with TRBD1 as a possible D gene (5 bases). The CDR3 bases are TGTGCCATCAGTGAGTCGATGGCAGGGAGTGGGAATAGCAATCAGCCCCAGCATTTT. It specifies CAISESMAGSGNSNQPQHF.